This is a list of T cell receptor beta chains from one sample in a study of T cells after yellow fever vaccination. MiXCR, applied by TCRdb to the 5' RACE reads, yields one record per CDR3 protein. The sample comprises some 250,000 distinct CDR3 sequences, about 3.7% of which are singletons, and under 20% rests with the top ten. The input for sequencing was PBMCs, taken 15 days after the yellow fever booster vaccination. These receptor sequences come from a man between 18 and 29 years old who received the YFV17D yellow fever vaccine. CDR3s include the opening cysteine and the closing phenylalanine or tryptophan. Each record gives: clone size, J gene, V gene, D gene, CDR3 protein, CDR3 DNA. D genes are given only for firm matches. Some rows mark clone size as missing; the rest say once, few, many or name a class of expanded clone.

>many|TRBJ2-5|TRBV7-2|.
CASSLLERWGTQYF
TGTGCCAGCAGCTTACTAGAGCGATGGGGGACCCAGTACTTC
>.|TRBJ1-1|TRBV20-1|TRBD1
CSASRQGLKAEAFF
TGCAGTGCTAGTCGACAGGGTCTAAAGGCTGAAGCTTTCTTT
>many|TRBJ2-2|TRBV19|TRBD2
CASTQSGAPTGELFF
TGTGCCAGTACCCAAAGCGGGGCCCCCACCGGGGAGCTGTTTTTT
>many|TRBJ2-1|TRBV14|.
CASSPGVSYNEQFF
TGTGCCAGCAGCCCGGGGGTTTCCTACAATGAGCAGTTCTTC
>many|TRBJ2-7|TRBV6-5|.
CASSYLGGTEQYF
TGTGCCAGCAGTTACCTCGGAGGGACCGAGCAGTACTTC
>many|TRBJ1-4|TRBV10-3|.
CAISAGTGEKLFF
TGTGCCATCAGCGCGGGGACGGGAGAAAAACTGTTTTTT
>many|TRBJ1-1|TRBV10-3|TRBD1
CAISETQRQGAEAFF
TGTGCCATCAGTGAGACCCAACGACAGGGGGCTGAAGCTTTCTTT
>.|TRBJ1-6|TRBV9|TRBD1
CASSPRDRLNSPLHF
TGTGCCAGCAGCCCACGGGACAGGTTAAATTCACCCCTCCACTTT
>few|TRBJ1-1|TRBV20-1|.
CSAPGPLGDTEAFF
TGCAGTGCCCCGGGACCTCTAGGGGACACTGAAGCTTTCTTT
>many|TRBJ2-3|TRBV5-5|.
CASSLGGYSTDTQYF
TGTGCCAGCAGCTTGGGAGGGTATAGCACAGATACGCAGTATTTT
>many|TRBJ2-4|TRBV3-1|TRBD1
CASSQEGQGNIQYF
TGTGCCAGCAGCCAAGAGGGACAGGGAAACATTCAGTACTTC
>many|TRBJ2-1|TRBV5-5|TRBD1
CASSPGQGRVNEQFF
TGTGCCAGCAGCCCCGGACAGGGAAGGGTCAATGAGCAGTTCTTC
>few|TRBJ2-1|TRBV6-5|.
CASSTLPNEQFF
TGTGCCAGCAGTACCCTTCCCAACGAGCAGTTCTTC
>many|TRBJ1-5|TRBV5-5|.
CASSLIPGHYSNQPQHF
TGTGCCAGCAGCCTTATTCCAGGGCATTATAGCAATCAGCCCCAGCATTTT
>few|TRBJ2-3|TRBV3-1|TRBD2
CARPAGGADTQYF
TGTGCCAGACCAGCGGGGGGAGCAGATACGCAGTATTTT
>many|TRBJ1-6|TRBV12-3/TRBV12-4|TRBD1
CASSPTTRGTGGPGNSPLHF
TGTGCCAGCAGTCCAACCACTCGGGGGACAGGAGGGCCCGGCAATTCACCCCTCCACTTT
>many|TRBJ2-4|TRBV5-5|.
CASSLAGLQVQYF
TGTGCCAGCAGCTTGGCAGGGTTACAGGTTCAGTACTTC
>many|TRBJ2-7|TRBV7-6|TRBD2
CASSRDFGTSGGESYEQYF
TGTGCCAGCAGCCGAGACTTCGGGACTAGCGGGGGGGAGTCCTACGAGCAGTACTTC
>many|TRBJ2-1|TRBV7-3|TRBD1
CASSLMGQGKDEQFF
TGTGCCAGCAGCTTAATGGGACAGGGTAAGGATGAGCAGTTCTTC
>many|TRBJ2-3|TRBV20-1|.
CSARTYTDTQYF
TGCAGTGCAAGGACTTACACAGATACGCAGTATTTT
>many|TRBJ2-2|TRBV4-1|.
CASSPLWRGDGELFF
TGCGCCAGCAGCCCCCTTTGGAGGGGCGACGGGGAGCTGTTTTTT
>many|TRBJ2-5|TRBV6-6|.
CASRLKLTSQETQYF
TGTGCCAGCAGACTTAAGTTGACGTCCCAAGAGACCCAGTACTTC
>many|TRBJ2-1|TRBV12-3/TRBV12-4|.
CASSLARREQYNEQFF
TGTGCCAGCAGTTTAGCTCGCAGGGAGCAGTACAATGAGCAGTTCTTC
>many|TRBJ2-1|TRBV4-1|TRBD1
CASSQIRDRDYNEQFF
TGCGCCAGCAGCCAGATCCGGGACAGGGACTACAATGAGCAGTTCTTC
>many|TRBJ1-5|TRBV2|.
CASGNDGNQPQHF
TGTGCCAGCGGTAATGATGGCAATCAGCCCCAGCATTTT
>many|TRBJ2-1|TRBV5-4|TRBD2
CASSLGSGGTYNEQFF
TGTGCCAGCAGCTTGGGGAGCGGGGGCACCTACAATGAGCAGTTCTTC
>many|TRBJ2-3|TRBV5-5|.
CASSLTGLGTDTQYF
TGTGCCAGCAGCTTAACGGGGCTTGGCACAGATACGCAGTATTTT